This T cell receptor beta chain was identified during a study of T cells in Graves' hyperthyroidism and ophthalmopathy. This clonotype was found many times. Its antigen is unidentified. Thyroid ultrasound, orbital computed tomography, clinical symptoms, and serum thyroxine and TRAb underpinned diagnoses. About 10 ml of fresh peripheral blood supplied the PBMCs. Study-wide findings and caveats: Before onset, by a median of approximately 6.2 months, the model predicted ophthalmopathy.

Amplified regions were TCR beta CDR3 sequences from RNA transcripts. The HTBI primer set was used in a first-round RT-PCR of the TCR CDR3. TCRdb called the multiplex PCR reads again in MiXCR, with one record for every CDR3 protein. The sample consists of under 250,000 distinct CDR3 sequences, roughly a sixth of them appearing once. The source is a woman in her forties or fifties with Graves' hyperthyroidism. The sequenced material came from blood.

This CDR3 is CASSLDGGSQETQYF. CDR3 sequence (DNA): TGTGCCAGCAGCTTAGATGGCGGCAGCCAAGAGACCCAGTACTTC. This chain links TRBV11-3 with TRBJ2-5, with D uncertain. V gave up 0 bases and J gave up 1 base, with 9 bases separating them. The germline V gene encodes CDR1 SGHNT and CDR2 YENEEA. The CDR3 totals 15 residues.